These 14 T cell receptor beta chains originate from one sample sequenced in a study of blood T cell repertoires in COVID-19 (dated by TCRdb to the early 2020s). Receptor libraries were prepared by the immunoSEQ multiplex PCR assay. In TCRdb, the immuneACCESS table is reduced to in-frame sequences with V and J assigned. These tables do not hold every clone; where another copy was compared, an unresolved V gene accounts for under half, and the others remain unexplained. Here the sample has more than 150,000 clones; less than 85% occur a single time. Together, the top ten hold 5.5% to 7.5% of the sample. Sequenced sample: peripheral blood. The receptors shown here come from a human donor in a cohort sampled during active COVID-19.

V is TRBV5-4 and J is TRBJ2-7; D possibly corresponds to TRBD2 (6 bases). Germline CDR1 SGHNT, CDR2 YYREEE (reference sequence). The CDR3 has 16 amino acids. V was clipped by 4 bases and J by 2 bases, with 19 bases between them. The CDR3 region is CASSPNAEGRPYEQYF. As DNA, the CDR3 is TGTGCCAGCAGCCCAAACGCGGAGGGCCGGCCCTACGAGCAGTACTTC. Looking up the rest from reference TRBV5-4 and TRBJ2-7 gives the full variable domain: ETGVTQSPTHLIKTRGQQVTLRCSSQSGHNTVSWYQQALGQGPQFIFQYYREEENGRGNFPPRFSGLQFPNYSSELNVNALELDDSALYLCASSPNAEGRPYEQYFGPGTRLTVT.

The chain is built from TRBV29-1 and TRBJ2-7; maybe TRBD1 (6 bases). The CDR3 sequence is 12 residues long. Trimming took 4 bases from V and 4 from J, leaving 11 bases between them. Per the germline V gene, CDR1 is SQVTM and CDR2 is ANQGSEA. The CDR3 DNA follows: TGCAGCGTTGCCACAGGGTCGTACGAGCAGTACTTC. This sequence encodes CSVATGSYEQYF.

J is TRBJ2-5 and V is TRBV7-9, with D possibly matching TRBD1 (6 bases). Germline CDR1 SEHNR, CDR2 FQNEAQ (reference sequence). Trimming stripped 4 bases from V and 7 bases from J, with 22 bases between. The CDR3 contains 16 residues. The CDR3 DNA reads TGTGCCAGCAGCTCGCAGTCGGGGACAACGCCGTGGACCCAGTACTTC. Amino acids: CASSSQSGTTPWTQYF.

V usage is TRBV27 and J usage is TRBJ2-7, with D perhaps TRBD1 (5 bases). The V end lost 5 bases, the J end lost 0 bases, and 14 bases lay between the germline ends. Germline-derived CDR1 and CDR2 are MNHEY and SMNVEV (reference sequence). This CDR3 region has 15 residues. The CDR3 loop is CASSPKGFSSYEQYF. CDR3 coding DNA: TGTGCCAGCAGTCCCAAGGGGTTCAGCTCCTACGAGCAGTACTTC.

V gene TRBV7-2 combines with J gene TRBJ1-4; D call uncertain. The CDR3 runs to 15 residues. The germline V gene has CDR1 SGHTA and CDR2 FQGNSA. Trimming took 5 bases from V and 8 from J, leaving 18 bases between them. The CDR3 nucleotides read TGTGCCAGCAGCCTGCCGGGTTATACGGGGGAAAAACTGTTTTTT. Translated: CASSLPGYTGEKLFF.

J is TRBJ2-3 and V is TRBV5-1, with D possibly being TRBD2 (5 bases). Trimming pared 2 bases from V and 3 bases from J, leaving 13 bases between. The germline V gene has CDR1 SGHRS and CDR2 YFSETQ. CDR3 length: 15 residues. CDR3 region: CASSLEGLRTDTQYF. DNA of the CDR3: TGCGCCAGCAGCTTAGAGGGATTAAGAACAGATACGCAGTATTTT.

The chain links TRBV10-3 to TRBJ1-4; 7 bases align to TRBD1. Germline trimming cut 5 bases from V and 2 bases from J; bases unmatched to any gene: 8. From germline, CDR1 is ENHRY and CDR2 SYGVKD. This CDR3 region has 16 residues. Here the CDR3 reads CAISSYRGGTNEKLFF. Here the CDR3 DNA reads TGTGCCATCAGTTCCTACAGGGGAGGCACTAATGAAAAACTGTTTTTT.

This chain uses TRBV12-5 with TRBJ2-1, with D unclear. The length of the CDR3 is 15 residues. CDR1 and CDR2 from the germline V gene are LGHNT and FRNRAP. Trimming took off 3 bases at V and 0 bases at J, with 9 bases between the two ends. The CDR3 DNA sequence: TGTGCTAGTGGTTTACTCTTTAGCTCCTACAATGAGCAGTTCTTC. Translated, it gives CASGLLFSSYNEQFF. Full variable domain (remainder filled in from reference TRBV12-5 and TRBJ2-1): DARVTQTPRHKVTEMGQEVTMRCQPILGHNTVFWYRQTMMQGLELLAYFRNRAPLDDSGMPKDRFSAEMPDATLATLKIQPSEPRDSAVYFCASGLLFSSYNEQFFGPGTRLTVL.

This clone was detected once. This sequence joins TRBV7-6 and TRBJ2-1; maybe TRBD2 (7 bases). Trimming shortened V by 3 bases and J by 0 bases, and 15 bases separated the two germline ends. The V gene's germline CDR1 is SGHVS and CDR2 FNYEAQ. The CDR3 consists of 17 residues. CDR3 sequence reads: CASSFGRGSGSYNEQFF. The DNA for the CDR3 is TGTGCCAGCAGCTTTGGGAGGGGGTCCGGCTCCTACAATGAGCAGTTCTTC.

J is TRBJ1-1 and V is TRBV5-1; 10 positions agree with TRBD1. The V gene end was trimmed by 4 bases and the J gene end by 0 bases; junction bases not matched to a gene: 6. The CDR3 extends over 16 amino acids. Germline-derived CDR1 and CDR2 are SGHRS and YFSETQ. DNA of the CDR3: TGCGCCAGCAGCCCGGGACAGGGGCTAATGAACACTGAAGCTTTCTTT. Its translation: CASSPGQGLMNTEAFF.

The V gene is TRBV6-6, the J gene TRBJ1-2, with a weak D call TRBD1 (6 bases). V lost 6 bases to trimming and J lost 8 bases, with 16 bases between them. Germline V gene sequence: CDR1 MNHNY, CDR2 SVGAGI (reference sequence). The CDR3 runs to 13 residues. The CDR3 is CASSLQLRGGYTF. The DNA for the CDR3 is TGTGCCAGCAGCCTGCAGCTAAGGGGGGGCTACACCTTC.

The gene calls are TRBV6-5 and TRBJ2-2; 8 nucleotides agree with TRBD2. CDR1 MNHEY and CDR2 SVGAGI come from the germline V gene. This CDR3 spans 15 amino acids. Trimming removed 10 bases from V and 2 bases from J; junction bases left unmatched: 9. The CDR3 DNA follows: TGTGCCACCTCAAGGCGGGGGGACAACACCGGGGAGCTGTTTTTT. It is translated as CATSRRGDNTGELFF.

The genes are TRBV7-9 and TRBJ2-5; the D gene is possibly TRBD2 (5 bases). The CDR3 extends over 15 amino acids. Germline V CDR1 and CDR2: SEHNR, FQNEAQ (reference sequence). V shed 2 bases and J shed 2 bases, with 12 bases lying between them. The CDR3 DNA reads TGTGCCAGCAGCTTATGGGGAGACCGACAAGAGACCCAGTACTTC. Translated: CASSLWGDRQETQYF.

The chain couples TRBV27 to TRBJ1-1; D remains ambiguous. In germline, CDR1 is MNHEY, CDR2 SMNVEV (reference sequence). The CDR3 sequence is 12 residues long. Trimming cost V 6 bases and J 4 bases, with 9 bases left between them. The CDR3 sequence is CASRARGTEAFF. CDR3 DNA: TGTGCCAGCAGGGCCCGGGGCACTGAAGCTTTCTTT.